This TCR beta chain was sequenced during a study of cytomegalovirus exposure and HLA in healthy donors. Study-wide findings and caveats: The investigators catalogued some 160 TCR beta chains as cytomegalovirus-associated.

J lost 5 bases, V lost 2 bases, and 8 bases had no gene match. CDR3 length equals 15 residues. In germline, CDR1 is SNHLY, CDR2 FYNNEI. With respect to this clone: Its specificity is not known.

Generated by immunoSEQ multiplex PCR, the TCRdb table keeps only in-frame clones and is missing some. The data show more than 95,000 clones, around 83% seen once. The sequencing input was PBMCs. V gene TRBV2 combines with J gene TRBJ2-7; 8 bases are shared with TRBD2. This clonotype originated in a woman aged 18-29 years in good health and CMV-seropositive. CDR3 nucleotides: TGTGCCAGCAGTGAACCTGTGAGCGGGAGCAACGAGCAGTACTTC. Protein: CASSEPVSGSNEQYF. Combining the CDR3 with reference TRBV2 and TRBJ2-7 gives the whole variable domain EPEVTQTPSHQVTQMGQEVILRCVPISNHLYFYWYRQILGQKVEFLVSFYNNEISEKSEIFDDQFSVERPDGSNFTLKIRSTKLEDSAMYFCASSEPVSGSNEQYFGPGTRLTVT.